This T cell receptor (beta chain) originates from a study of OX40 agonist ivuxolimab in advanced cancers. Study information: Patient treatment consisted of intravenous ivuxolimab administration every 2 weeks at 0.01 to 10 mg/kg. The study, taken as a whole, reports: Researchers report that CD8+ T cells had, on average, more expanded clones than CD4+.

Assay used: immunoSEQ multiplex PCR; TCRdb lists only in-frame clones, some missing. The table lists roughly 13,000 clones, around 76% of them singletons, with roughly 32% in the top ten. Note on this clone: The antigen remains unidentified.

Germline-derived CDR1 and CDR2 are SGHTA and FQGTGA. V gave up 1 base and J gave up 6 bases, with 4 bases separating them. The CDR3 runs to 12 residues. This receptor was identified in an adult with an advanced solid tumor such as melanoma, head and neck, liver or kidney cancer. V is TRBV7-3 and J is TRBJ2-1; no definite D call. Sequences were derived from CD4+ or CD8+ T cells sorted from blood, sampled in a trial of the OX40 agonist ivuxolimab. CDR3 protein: CASSLISNEQFF. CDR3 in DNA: TGTGCCAGCAGCTTAATCAGCAATGAGCAGTTCTTC.